This T cell receptor (beta chain) comes out of a study of T cells in Graves' hyperthyroidism and ophthalmopathy. Looked up from germline, CDR1 is MGHRA and CDR2 is YSYEKL. There are 13 residues in the CDR3. As regards this clonotype: One end of the junction does not line up with germline, which may come from a read error.

Authors of the study amplified TCR beta CDR3 regions from RNA transcripts. With the HTBI primer set, the TCR CDR3 went through a first round of RT-PCR. In TCRdb, the multiplex PCR reads were re-called with MiXCR into one record per CDR3 protein. In the table there are about 400,000 distinct CDR3 sequences, 15% to 19% of which are singletons. This sequence originates from a woman between 18 and 30 years old with Graves' hyperthyroidism. V usage is TRBV4-1 and J usage is TRBJ2-2, with D perhaps assigned TRBD1 or TRBD2 (5 bases each). Specimen: blood. The CDR3 loop reads CASSQGGRGEPFF. The CDR3 nucleotides read TGCGCCAGCAGCCAAGGGGGTCGAGGGGAGCCGTTTTTT.